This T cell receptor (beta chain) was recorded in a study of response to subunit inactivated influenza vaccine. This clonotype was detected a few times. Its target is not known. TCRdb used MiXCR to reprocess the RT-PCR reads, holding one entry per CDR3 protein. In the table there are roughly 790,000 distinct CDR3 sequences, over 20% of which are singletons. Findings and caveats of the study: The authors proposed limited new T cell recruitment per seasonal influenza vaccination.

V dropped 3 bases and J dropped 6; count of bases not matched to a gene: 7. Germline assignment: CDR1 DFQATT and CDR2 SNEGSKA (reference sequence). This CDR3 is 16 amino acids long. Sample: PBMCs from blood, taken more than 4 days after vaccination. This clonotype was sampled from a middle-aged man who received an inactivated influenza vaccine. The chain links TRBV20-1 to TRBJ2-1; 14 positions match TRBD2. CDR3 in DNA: TGCAGTGCTAGTAGCCCAGGGACTAGCGGGAGCAATGAGCAGTTCTTC. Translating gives CSASSPGTSGSNEQFF.